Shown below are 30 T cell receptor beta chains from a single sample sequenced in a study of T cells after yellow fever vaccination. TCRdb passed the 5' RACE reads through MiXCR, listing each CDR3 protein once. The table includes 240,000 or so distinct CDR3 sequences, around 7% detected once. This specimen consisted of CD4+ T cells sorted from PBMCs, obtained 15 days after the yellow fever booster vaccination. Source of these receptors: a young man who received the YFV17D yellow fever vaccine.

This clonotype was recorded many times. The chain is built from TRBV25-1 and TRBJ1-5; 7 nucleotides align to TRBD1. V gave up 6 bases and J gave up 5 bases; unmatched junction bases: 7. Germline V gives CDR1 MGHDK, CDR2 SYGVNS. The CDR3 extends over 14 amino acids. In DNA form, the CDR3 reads TGTGCCAGCAGGGAGACAGGGACGGATCAGCCCCAGCATTTT. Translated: CASRETGTDQPQHF.

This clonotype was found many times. The CDR3, as DNA: TGCGCCAGCAGTCATTGGAGGGATGGGCTTCGGAATGAGCAGTTCTTC. The encoded protein is CASSHWRDGLRNEQFF. This chain joins TRBV23-1 and TRBJ2-1; tentatively, D is TRBD2 (6 bases). TRBV23-1 has ORF status, its function being uncertain. V dropped 3 bases and J dropped 7 bases, with 19 bases sitting between them. The CDR3 consists of 16 residues.

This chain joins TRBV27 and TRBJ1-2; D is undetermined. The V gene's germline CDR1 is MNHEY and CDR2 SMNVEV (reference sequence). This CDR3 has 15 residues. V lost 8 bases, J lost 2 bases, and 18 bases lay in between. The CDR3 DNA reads TGTGCCAGCTCTTCCGGGCCAAAGCTCAACTATGGCTACACCTTC. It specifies CASSSGPKLNYGYTF.

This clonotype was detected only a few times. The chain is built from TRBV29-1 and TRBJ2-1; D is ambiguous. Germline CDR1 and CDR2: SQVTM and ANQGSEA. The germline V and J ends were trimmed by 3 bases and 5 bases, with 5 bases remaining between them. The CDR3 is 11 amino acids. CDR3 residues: CSVDSDNEQFF. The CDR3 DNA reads TGCAGCGTTGATTCCGACAATGAGCAGTTCTTC.

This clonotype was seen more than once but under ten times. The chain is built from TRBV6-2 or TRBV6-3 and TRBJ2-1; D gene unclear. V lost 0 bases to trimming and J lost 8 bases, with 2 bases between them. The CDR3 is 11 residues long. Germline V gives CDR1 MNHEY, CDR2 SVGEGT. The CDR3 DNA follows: TGTGCCAGCAGTTACTCGTATGAGCAGTTCTTC. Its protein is CASSYSYEQFF.

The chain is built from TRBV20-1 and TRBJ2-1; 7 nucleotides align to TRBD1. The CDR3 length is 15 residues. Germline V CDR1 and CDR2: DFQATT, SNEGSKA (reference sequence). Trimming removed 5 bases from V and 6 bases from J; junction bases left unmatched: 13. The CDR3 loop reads CSASLGPGQPNEQFF. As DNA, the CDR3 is TGCAGTGCTTCATTGGGCCCGGGACAGCCCAATGAGCAGTTCTTC.

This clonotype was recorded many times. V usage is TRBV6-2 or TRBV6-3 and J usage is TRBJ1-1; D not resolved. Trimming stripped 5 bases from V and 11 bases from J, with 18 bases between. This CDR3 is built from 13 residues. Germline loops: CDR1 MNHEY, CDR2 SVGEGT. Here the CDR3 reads CASSHPTPTLAFF. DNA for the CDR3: TGTGCCAGCAGTCATCCGACACCCACGCTGGCTTTCTTT.

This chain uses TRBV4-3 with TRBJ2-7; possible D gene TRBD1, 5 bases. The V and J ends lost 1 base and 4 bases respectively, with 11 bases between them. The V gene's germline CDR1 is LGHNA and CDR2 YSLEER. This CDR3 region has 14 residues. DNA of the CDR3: TGCGCCAGCAGCCAAGCGACAGCCCGGTACGAGCAGTACTTC. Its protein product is CASSQATARYEQYF.

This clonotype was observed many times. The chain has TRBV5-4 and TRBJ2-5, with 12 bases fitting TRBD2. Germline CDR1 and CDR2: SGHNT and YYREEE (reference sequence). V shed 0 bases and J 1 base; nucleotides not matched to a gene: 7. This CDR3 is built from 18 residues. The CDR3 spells CASSLGPTSGRSQETQYF. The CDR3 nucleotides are TGTGCCAGCAGCTTGGGACCTACTAGCGGGAGGTCCCAAGAGACCCAGTACTTC. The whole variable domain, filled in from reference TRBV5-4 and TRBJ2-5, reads ETGVTQSPTHLIKTRGQQVTLRCSSQSGHNTVSWYQQALGQGPQFIFQYYREEENGRGNFPPRFSGLQFPNYSSELNVNALELDDSALYLCASSLGPTSGRSQETQYFGPGTRLLVL.

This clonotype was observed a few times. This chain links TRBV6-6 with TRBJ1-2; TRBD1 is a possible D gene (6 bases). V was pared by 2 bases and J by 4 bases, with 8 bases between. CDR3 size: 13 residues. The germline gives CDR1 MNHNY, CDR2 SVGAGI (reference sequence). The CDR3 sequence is CASSYGGGYGYTF. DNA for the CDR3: TGTGCCAGCAGTTACGGAGGGGGCTATGGCTACACCTTC.

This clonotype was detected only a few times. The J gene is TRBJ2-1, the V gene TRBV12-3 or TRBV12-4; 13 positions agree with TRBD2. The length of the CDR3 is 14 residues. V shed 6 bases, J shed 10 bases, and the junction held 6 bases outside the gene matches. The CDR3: CASRFGLAGEEQFF. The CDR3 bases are TGTGCCAGCAGGTTCGGACTAGCGGGAGAAGAGCAGTTCTTC.

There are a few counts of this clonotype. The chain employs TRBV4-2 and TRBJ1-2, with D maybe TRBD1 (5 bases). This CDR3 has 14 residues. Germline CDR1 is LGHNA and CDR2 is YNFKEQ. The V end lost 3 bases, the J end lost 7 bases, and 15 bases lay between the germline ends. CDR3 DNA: TGTGCCAGCAGCCAGGGGACGGGAATGGCTGGCTACACCTTC. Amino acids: CASSQGTGMAGYTF.

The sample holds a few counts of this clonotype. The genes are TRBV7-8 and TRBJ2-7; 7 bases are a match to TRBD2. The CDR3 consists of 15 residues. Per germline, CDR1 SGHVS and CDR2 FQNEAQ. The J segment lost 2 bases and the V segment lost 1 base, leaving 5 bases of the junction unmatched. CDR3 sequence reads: CASSLERGDPYEQYF. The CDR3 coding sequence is TGTGCCAGCAGCTTAGAACGGGGGGATCCCTACGAGCAGTACTTC.

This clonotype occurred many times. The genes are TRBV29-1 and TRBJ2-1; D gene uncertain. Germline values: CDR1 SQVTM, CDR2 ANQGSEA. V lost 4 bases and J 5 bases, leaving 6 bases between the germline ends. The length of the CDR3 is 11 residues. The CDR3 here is CSVGTHNEQFF. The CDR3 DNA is TGCAGCGTTGGAACCCACAATGAGCAGTTCTTC.

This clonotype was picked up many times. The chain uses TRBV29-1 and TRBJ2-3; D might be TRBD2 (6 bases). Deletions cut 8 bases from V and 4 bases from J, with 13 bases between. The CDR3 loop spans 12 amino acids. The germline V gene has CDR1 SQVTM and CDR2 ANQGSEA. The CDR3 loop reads CSLAGGADTQYF. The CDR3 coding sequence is TGCAGCCTCGCCGGGGGAGCAGATACGCAGTATTTT.

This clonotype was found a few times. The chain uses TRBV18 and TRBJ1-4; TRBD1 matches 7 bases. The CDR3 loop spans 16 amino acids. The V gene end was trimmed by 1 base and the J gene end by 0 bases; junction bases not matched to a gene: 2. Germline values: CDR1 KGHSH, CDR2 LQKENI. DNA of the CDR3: TGTGCCAGCTCACCACGACAGGGTGCAACTAATGAAAAACTGTTTTTT. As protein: CASSPRQGATNEKLFF.

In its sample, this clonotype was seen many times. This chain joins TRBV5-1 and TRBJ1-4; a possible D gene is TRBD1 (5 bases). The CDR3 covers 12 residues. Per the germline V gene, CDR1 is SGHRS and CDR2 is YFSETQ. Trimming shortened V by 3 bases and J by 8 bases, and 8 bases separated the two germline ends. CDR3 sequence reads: CASSSEGEKLFF. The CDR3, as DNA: TGCGCCAGCAGCTCGGAGGGGGAAAAACTGTTTTTT.

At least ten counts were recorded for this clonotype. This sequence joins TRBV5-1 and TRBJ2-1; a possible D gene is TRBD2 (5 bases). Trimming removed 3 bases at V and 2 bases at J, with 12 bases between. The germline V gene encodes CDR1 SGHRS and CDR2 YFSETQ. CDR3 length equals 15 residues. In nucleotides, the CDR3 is TGCGCCAGCAGCTCCGCCCCGGAGGCCTACAATGAGCAGTTCTTC. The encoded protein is CASSSAPEAYNEQFF.

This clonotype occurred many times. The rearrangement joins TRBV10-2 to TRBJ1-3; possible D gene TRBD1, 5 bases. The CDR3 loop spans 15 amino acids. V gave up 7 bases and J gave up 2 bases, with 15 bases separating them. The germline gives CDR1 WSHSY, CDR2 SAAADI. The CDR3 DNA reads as TGCGCCAGCAAAACAGGAGTTGATCCTGGAAACACCATATATTTT. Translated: CASKTGVDPGNTIYF.

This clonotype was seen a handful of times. CDR3 nucleotide sequence: TGTGCCACCAGTGATGGACTAGCGGGGGGCGAGGGTACGCAGTATTTT. Encoded protein: CATSDGLAGGEGTQYF. The V and J genes are TRBV24-1 and TRBJ2-3; 14 nucleotides line up with TRBD2. The CDR3 runs 16 residues. From germline, CDR1 is KGHDR and CDR2 SFDVKD. J was trimmed by 8 bases and V by 3 bases; bases with no gene match: 6.

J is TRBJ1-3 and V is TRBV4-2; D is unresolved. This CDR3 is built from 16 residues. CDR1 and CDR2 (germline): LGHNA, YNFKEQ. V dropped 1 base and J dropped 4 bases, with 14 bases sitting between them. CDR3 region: CASSQVHHSVGNTIYF. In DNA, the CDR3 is TGTGCCAGCAGCCAAGTCCACCACTCCGTCGGAAACACCATATATTTT.

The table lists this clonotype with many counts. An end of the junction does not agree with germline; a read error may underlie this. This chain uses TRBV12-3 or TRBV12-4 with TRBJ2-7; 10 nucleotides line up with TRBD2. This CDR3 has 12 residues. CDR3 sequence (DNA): TGTGCCAGCAGTTTAGCACTAGCGGGGATTCACTTC. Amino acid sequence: CASSLALAGIHF.

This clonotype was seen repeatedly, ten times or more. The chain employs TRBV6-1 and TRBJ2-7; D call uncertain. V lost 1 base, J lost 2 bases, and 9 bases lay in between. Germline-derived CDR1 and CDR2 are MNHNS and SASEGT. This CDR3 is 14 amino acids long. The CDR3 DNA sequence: TGTGCCAGCAGTGAAGATTCGTGGACCTACGAGCAGTACTTC. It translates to CASSEDSWTYEQYF.

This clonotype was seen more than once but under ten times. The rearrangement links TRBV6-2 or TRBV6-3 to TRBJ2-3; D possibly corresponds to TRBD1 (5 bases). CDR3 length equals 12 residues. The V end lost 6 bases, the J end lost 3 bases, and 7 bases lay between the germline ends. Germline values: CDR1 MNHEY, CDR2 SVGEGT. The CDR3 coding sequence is TGTGCCAGCAGAGGACAAACAGATACGCAGTATTTT. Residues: CASRGQTDTQYF.

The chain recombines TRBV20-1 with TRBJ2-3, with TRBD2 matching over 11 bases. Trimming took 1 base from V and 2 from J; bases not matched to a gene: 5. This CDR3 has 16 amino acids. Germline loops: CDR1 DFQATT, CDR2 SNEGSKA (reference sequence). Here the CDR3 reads CSARATSGIFTDTQYF. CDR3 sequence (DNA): TGCAGTGCTAGAGCGACTAGCGGGATTTTCACAGATACGCAGTATTTT.

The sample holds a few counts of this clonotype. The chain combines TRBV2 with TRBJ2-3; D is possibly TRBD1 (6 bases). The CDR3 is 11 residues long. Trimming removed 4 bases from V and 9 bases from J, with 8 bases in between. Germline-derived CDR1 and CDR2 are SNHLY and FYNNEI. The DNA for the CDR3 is TGTGCCAGCAGTGTGGACAGAACGCAGTATTTT. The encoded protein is CASSVDRTQYF.

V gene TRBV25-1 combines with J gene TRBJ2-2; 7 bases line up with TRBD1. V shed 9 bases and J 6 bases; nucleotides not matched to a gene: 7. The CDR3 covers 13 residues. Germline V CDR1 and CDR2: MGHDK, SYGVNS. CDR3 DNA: TGTGCCAGGGACAGGCTGTGTCCCGGGGAGCTGTTTTTT. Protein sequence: CARDRLCPGELFF.

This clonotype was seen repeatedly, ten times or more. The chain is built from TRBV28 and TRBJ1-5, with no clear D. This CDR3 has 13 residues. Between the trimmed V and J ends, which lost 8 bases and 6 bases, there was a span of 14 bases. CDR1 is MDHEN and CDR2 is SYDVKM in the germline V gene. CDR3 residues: CASGGSMSQPQHF. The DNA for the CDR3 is TGTGCCAGCGGCGGGTCGATGAGTCAGCCCCAGCATTTT.

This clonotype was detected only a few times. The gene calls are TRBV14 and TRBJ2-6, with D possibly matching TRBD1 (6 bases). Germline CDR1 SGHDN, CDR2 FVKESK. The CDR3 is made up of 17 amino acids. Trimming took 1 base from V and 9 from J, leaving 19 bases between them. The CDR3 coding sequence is TGTGCCAGCAGCCAAGTTGGGGGCGCGCTTTATGACAACGTCCTGACTTTC. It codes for CASSQVGGALYDNVLTF. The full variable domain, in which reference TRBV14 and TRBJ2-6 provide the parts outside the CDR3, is EAGVTQFPSHSVIEKGQTVTLRCDPISGHDNLYWYRRVMGKEIKFLLHFVKESKQDESGMPNNRFLAERTGGTYSTLKVQPAELEDSGVYFCASSQVGGALYDNVLTFGAGSRLTVL.

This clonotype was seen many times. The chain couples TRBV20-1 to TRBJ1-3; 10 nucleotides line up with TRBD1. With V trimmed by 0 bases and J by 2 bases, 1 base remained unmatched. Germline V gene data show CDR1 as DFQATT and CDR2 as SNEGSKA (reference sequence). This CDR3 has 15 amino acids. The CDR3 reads CSARDGQGAGNTIYF. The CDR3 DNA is TGCAGTGCTAGAGATGGACAGGGGGCTGGAAACACCATATATTTT.